What follows is one T cell receptor (beta chain) and its context. Germline V lookup: CDR1 DFQATT, CDR2 SNEGSKA (reference sequence). The CDR3 totals 14 residues. V shed 4 bases, J shed 4 bases, and the junction held 7 bases outside the gene matches. This record belongs to a study of neurological immune-mediated disorders. Via MiXCR, TCRdb re-called the 5' RACE reads, giving one row per CDR3 protein. The data show some 20,000 distinct CDR3 sequences, with roughly 15% seen just once and about 7.2% held by the top ten. The chain couples TRBV20-1 to TRBJ2-3; 8 bases are a match to TRBD2. The source of this sequence is an older woman with HTLV-1-associated myelopathy (HAM/TSP). The sequenced material came from CD4+ T cells from blood. This CDR3 reads CSAISGGGSDTQYF. Here the CDR3 DNA reads TGCAGTGCTATTTCGGGAGGGGGATCAGATACGCAGTATTTT.